These 7 T cell receptor beta chains share one sample of origin, sequenced in a study of spatial heterogeneity in lung cancer (dated by TCRdb to about 2019). Libraries came from 5' RACE. For sequencing, a NextSeq 500 was employed. The public reads were run again by TCRdb, first through fastp at Q25 and then through MiXCR, and only productive beta chains were kept. All rows with the same CDR3 protein become a single entry with the most common DNA and genes. The sample contains about 94,000 distinct CDR3 sequences, approximately 20% of them found a single time. The ten largest clones capture about a fifth of the sample. In the paper's terms, the time point label means: blood at routine non-recurrence follow-up after resection. Source: PBMCs, taken at follow-up. The receptors originated from a male donor with early-stage non-small cell lung cancer.

This clonotype was picked up a small number of times. This sequence joins TRBV7-9 and TRBJ1-2, with D perhaps matching TRBD1 (6 bases). Germline CDR1 and CDR2: SEHNR and FQNEAQ (reference sequence). The V gene lost 1 base and the J gene lost 3 bases, with 6 bases spanning the gap. The CDR3 is 13 amino acids. In nucleotides, the CDR3 is TGTGCCAGCAGCTTAGGACAGGACTATGGCTACACCTTC. It yields the protein CASSLGQDYGYTF. Complete variable domain (other parts from reference TRBV7-9 and TRBJ1-2): DTGVSQNPRHKITKRGQNVTFRCDPISEHNRLYWYRQTLGQGPEFLTYFQNEAQLEKSRLLSDRFSAERPKGSFSTLEIQRTEQGDSAMYLCASSLGQDYGYTFGSGTRLTVV.

V usage is TRBV20-1 and J usage is TRBJ2-3; 7 bases agree with TRBD2. CDR3 length: 15 amino acids. Per the germline V gene, CDR1 is DFQATT and CDR2 is SNEGSKA (reference sequence). The ends lost 2 bases at V and 4 bases at J; junction bases unmatched: 9. This CDR3 reads CSARSLGLVPDTQYF. CDR3 bases: TGCAGTGCTAGATCCCTCGGACTAGTCCCAGATACGCAGTATTTT.

This clonotype was seen more than once but under ten times. This rearrangement joins TRBV30 to TRBJ2-7, with TRBD1 as a possible D gene (7 bases). The V and J ends lost 3 bases and 4 bases respectively, with 13 bases between them. Germline V gives CDR1 GTSNPN, CDR2 SVGIG (reference sequence). The CDR3 is 13 residues long. In DNA form, the CDR3 reads TGTGCCTGGAGCAGGGGGGAGTGGTACGAGCAGTACTTC. Its protein product is CAWSRGEWYEQYF.

This clonotype has a handful of counts. This rearrangement joins TRBV7-2 to TRBJ2-3; TRBD2 matches 7 bases. V dropped 2 bases and J dropped 0; count of bases not matched to a gene: 11. The length of the CDR3 is 18 residues. Germline CDR1 and CDR2: SGHTA and FQGNSA. CDR3 DNA: TGTGCCAGCAGCTTATTCCGACCCTGGGACTATAGCACAGATACGCAGTATTTT. Translating it yields CASSLFRPWDYSTDTQYF.

The gene calls are TRBV6-5 and TRBJ1-5, with D uncertain. Germline-derived CDR1 and CDR2 are MNHEY and SVGAGI. V dropped 10 bases and J dropped 6 bases, with 13 bases sitting between them. This CDR3 is built from 12 residues. This chain's CDR3 is CATKTGSQPQHF. CDR3 nucleotides: TGTGCCACCAAAACGGGGAGTCAGCCCCAGCATTTT.

In this sample, this clonotype turned up a few times. V and J are TRBV5-5 and TRBJ2-3; possibly TRBD1 for D (5 bases). Trimming stripped 4 bases from V and 2 bases from J, with 14 bases between. Germline V gives CDR1 SGHKS, CDR2 YYEKEE (reference sequence). There are 15 residues in the CDR3. The CDR3 loop is CASSVDSPDTDTQYF. The DNA of the CDR3 is TGTGCCAGCAGCGTTGACAGCCCGGACACAGATACGCAGTATTTT.

The V call is TRBV29-1, the J call TRBJ2-7; D may be TRBD2 (5 bases). The CDR3 contains 14 residues. Per germline, CDR1 SQVTM and CDR2 ANQGSEA. V was shortened by 4 bases and J by 3 bases, with 16 bases between the two germline ends. CDR3 loop: CSVVAGGSNYEQYF. CDR3 nucleotides: TGCAGCGTTGTGGCGGGTGGCAGCAACTACGAGCAGTACTTC.